Following are 30 T cell receptor beta chains from one sample sequenced in a study of blood T cell repertoires in COVID-19. Profiling relied on immunoSEQ multiplex PCR, and the TCRdb table lists in-frame clones only, not all of them. The sample yields 120,000 to 150,000 clones, around 81% seen once. Sequenced: peripheral blood. The receptors derive from a woman in her 50s with acute or convalescent COVID-19.

V and J are TRBV28 and TRBJ2-1; TRBD2 agrees at 9 bases. Germline V gene sequence: CDR1 MDHEN, CDR2 SYDVKM. This CDR3 is built from 16 residues. With V trimmed by 6 bases and J by 0 bases, 6 bases remained unmatched. CDR3 protein: CASRISGGPSYNEQFF. CDR3 coding DNA: TGTGCCAGCAGGATTAGCGGGGGCCCCTCCTACAATGAGCAGTTCTTC.

The chain recombines TRBV20-1 with TRBJ1-2; 7 bases are a match to TRBD1. The CDR3 loop spans 15 amino acids. Germline V gives CDR1 DFQATT, CDR2 SNEGSKA (reference sequence). V lost 6 bases to trimming and J lost 4 bases; unmatched junction nucleotides: 14. The CDR3 coding sequence is TGCAGTGCGAGTAGCGAACAGGGGCTCAGCTATGGCTACACCTTC. Encoded protein: CSASSEQGLSYGYTF.

This sequence joins TRBV7-2 and TRBJ2-5, with D possibly matching TRBD2 (7 bases). This CDR3 has 14 residues. Per germline, CDR1 SGHTA and CDR2 FQGNSA. Between the trimmed V and J ends, which lost 5 bases and 3 bases, there was a span of 13 bases. The CDR3 reads CASSQGGGKETQYF. In DNA form, the CDR3 reads TGTGCCAGCAGCCAAGGGGGGGGAAAAGAGACCCAGTACTTC.

The sample holds many counts of this clone. The J gene is TRBJ1-3, the V gene TRBV11-3; TRBD1 aligns across 9 bases. The germline V gene has CDR1 SGHNT and CDR2 YENEEA. Losses at the gene ends were 1 base for V and 7 bases for J; bases not matched to a gene: 8. The CDR3 sequence is 16 residues long. Here the CDR3 reads CASSLGTGTGSNTIYF. The CDR3 DNA reads TGTGCCAGCAGCTTAGGAACCGGGACAGGGAGTAACACCATATATTTT.

This clone was detected a few times. The rearrangement joins TRBV6-4 to TRBJ2-1; 12 nucleotides agree with TRBD2. The germline V gene has CDR1 MRHNA and CDR2 SNTAGT. The length of the CDR3 is 16 residues. V gave up 3 bases and J gave up 9 bases; unmatched junction bases: 9. For the CDR3, the DNA is TGTGCCAGCAGTGATCGGACTAGCGGGGTGGTTGGTGAGCAGTTCTTC. Translating gives CASSDRTSGVVGEQFF.

This clone came up a few times. The CDR3 region is CASSLISSYGYTF. CDR3 nucleotides: TGTGCCAGCAGTCTTATCTCGTCCTATGGCTACACCTTC. The rearrangement links TRBV28 to TRBJ1-2; no firm D call. Trimming removed 5 bases at V and 4 bases at J, with 11 bases between. The CDR3 length is 13 residues. Germline V gene data show CDR1 as MDHEN and CDR2 as SYDVKM.

In this sample, this clone turned up a few times. The chain's CDR3 is CASSFGVQETQYF. Here the CDR3 DNA reads TGTGCCAGCAGTTTCGGGGTCCAAGAGACCCAGTACTTC. This sequence joins TRBV27 and TRBJ2-5; D might be TRBD2 (5 bases). The CDR3 consists of 13 residues. V was trimmed by 3 bases and J by 1 base, leaving 6 bases between them. Germline-derived CDR1 and CDR2 are MNHEY and SMNVEV (reference sequence).

The CDR3 nucleotides are TGTGCCAGCAGCCAAGAGGGCAGGGCAGAATACACCTTC. Translated, it gives CASSQEGRAEYTF. This chain uses TRBV3-1 (or the pseudogene TRBV3-2) with TRBJ1-2; D is possibly TRBD1 (5 bases). CDR1 is LGHDT, CDR2 YNNKEL, per germline (reference sequence). Between the trimmed V and J ends, which lost 0 bases and 11 bases, there was a span of 13 bases. CDR3 length: 13 amino acids.

The rearrangement links TRBV30 to TRBJ1-4; 7 bases agree with TRBD1. In germline, CDR1 is GTSNPN, CDR2 SVGIG (reference sequence). This CDR3 is built from 12 residues. V was pared by 4 bases and J by 8 bases, with 4 bases of the junction left unmatched. The CDR3 region has the DNA TGTGCCTGGAATGGACAGGAGGAAAAACTGTTTTTT. It codes for CAWNGQEEKLFF.

This chain joins TRBV5-1 and TRBJ2-3; perhaps TRBD2 as D (6 bases). The CDR3 loop spans 16 amino acids. CDR1 is SGHRS and CDR2 is YFSETQ in the germline V gene. Deletions cut 4 bases from V and 2 bases from J, with 17 bases between. Here the CDR3 DNA reads TGCGCCAGCAGCGGCGCCGGGACTTACACCACAGATACGCAGTATTTT. This codes for CASSGAGTYTTDTQYF.

This rearrangement joins TRBV27 to TRBJ2-7; possibly TRBD1 for D (5 bases). The V gene's germline CDR1 is MNHEY and CDR2 SMNVEV (reference sequence). This CDR3 contains 14 residues. V lost 3 bases and J lost 0, with 9 bases in between. CDR3 region: CASSFDSYSYEQYF. The CDR3, as DNA: TGTGCCAGCAGTTTCGACAGTTACTCCTACGAGCAGTACTTC.

The J gene is TRBJ1-4, the V gene TRBV7-2; D gene ambiguous. The germline CDR1 and CDR2 sequences are SGHTA and FQGNSA. This CDR3 comprises 15 residues. The germline V and J ends were trimmed by 5 bases and 1 base, with 11 bases remaining between them. For the CDR3, the DNA is TGTGCCAGCAGCAAACGGGTTGAAACTAATGAAAAACTGTTTTTT. Translation: CASSKRVETNEKLFF.

The J gene is TRBJ2-7, the V gene TRBV6-5; maybe TRBD1 (5 bases). This CDR3 spans 12 amino acids. V was cut by 5 bases and J by 4 bases, with 9 bases left in between. Germline V CDR1 and CDR2: MNHEY, SVGAGI. In DNA, the CDR3 is TGTGCCAGCAGTACCGGACATTACGAGCAGTACTTC. This sequence encodes CASSTGHYEQYF.

The chain carries TRBV14 and TRBJ2-1; D remains unclear. Germline V gives CDR1 SGHDN, CDR2 FVKESK. This CDR3 is built from 13 residues. Trimming shortened V by 2 bases and J by 3 bases, and 5 bases separated the two germline ends. The CDR3 sequence is CASSQNSYNEQFF. Here the CDR3 DNA reads TGTGCCAGCAGCCAAAATAGCTACAATGAGCAGTTCTTC.

This chain connects TRBV5-1 to TRBJ1-1; D is unclear. The CDR3 extends over 13 amino acids. Trimming took off 0 bases at V and 3 bases at J, with 6 bases between the two ends. CDR1 and CDR2 (germline): SGHRS, YFSETQ. The CDR3 nucleotides read TGCGCCAGCAGCTTGGTTGCGGACACTGAAGCTTTCTTT. Its translation is CASSLVADTEAFF.

This clone has just a few counts. V and J are TRBV2 and TRBJ1-5, with 9 bases identical to TRBD1. Germline loops: CDR1 SNHLY, CDR2 FYNNEI. The CDR3 length is 13 residues. V trimming: 10 bases; J trimming: 6 bases; junction bases outside the gene matches: 7. The CDR3 is CAIKTGGGQPQHF. CDR3 bases: TGTGCCATCAAGACAGGGGGAGGTCAGCCCCAGCATTTT.

The CDR3 spells CASSLFGGAEQFF. The CDR3 bases are TGTGCCAGCAGCCTCTTCGGGGGGGCGGAGCAGTTCTTC. The J gene is TRBJ2-1, the V gene TRBV7-2; TRBD2 agrees at 8 bases. From germline, CDR1 is SGHTA and CDR2 FQGNSA. The ends lost 5 bases at V and 10 bases at J; junction bases unmatched: 7. CDR3 length: 13 residues.

The chain joins TRBV11-3 to TRBJ1-5; the D gene is possibly TRBD1 (6 bases). The V and J ends lost 4 bases and 1 base respectively, with 17 bases between them. The CDR3 extends over 17 amino acids. Germline V gives CDR1 SGHNT, CDR2 YENEEA. The DNA of the CDR3 is TGTGCCAGCAGCTCGTACAGGGAGCCAAGGAGCAATCAGCCCCAGCATTTT. This codes for CASSSYREPRSNQPQHF. Drawing the rest from reference TRBV11-3 and TRBJ1-5, the complete variable domain is EAGVVQSPRYKIIEKKQPVAFWCNPISGHNTLYWYLQNLGQGPELLIRYENEEAVDDSQLPKDRFSAERLKGVDSTLKIQPAELGDSAVYLCASSSYREPRSNQPQHFGDGTRLSIL.

J is TRBJ2-7 and V is TRBV19; TRBD1 agrees at 9 bases. After removal of 1 base from V and 6 bases from J, the junction contained 10 bases not matched to a gene. This CDR3 region has 16 residues. Germline V gives CDR1 LNHDA, CDR2 SQIVND (reference sequence). CDR3 amino acids: CASSIGRYRGLGEQYF. CDR3 sequence (DNA): TGTGCCAGTAGTATAGGGCGTTACAGGGGGCTCGGCGAGCAGTACTTC.

The chain has TRBV4-2 and TRBJ1-2; 7 bases line up with TRBD1. CDR1 is LGHNA and CDR2 is YNFKEQ in the germline V gene. This CDR3 is 15 amino acids long. Unmatched junction bases numbered 8, after V lost 3 bases and J lost 4 bases. CDR3 amino acids: CASSQGQQTFYGYTF. The CDR3 DNA follows: TGTGCCAGCAGCCAGGGACAGCAAACCTTCTATGGCTACACCTTC.

This clone was recorded a few times. V and J are TRBV3-1 (or the pseudogene TRBV3-2) and TRBJ1-1; a possible D gene is TRBD1 (6 bases). In germline, CDR1 is LGHDT, CDR2 YNNKEL (reference sequence). This CDR3 comprises 14 residues. V lost 2 bases and J 0 bases, leaving 7 bases between the germline ends. The CDR3: CASSQTGMNTEAFF. DNA for the CDR3: TGTGCCAGCAGCCAAACAGGGATGAACACTGAAGCTTTCTTT.

The chain joins TRBV5-1 to TRBJ2-7; TRBD1 might be the D (6 bases). This CDR3 is 14 amino acids long. Germline V gives CDR1 SGHRS, CDR2 YFSETQ. Trimming cost V 4 bases and J 5 bases, with 16 bases left between them. This chain's CDR3 is CASSTQGPGDEQYF. CDR3 DNA: TGCGCCAGCAGCACGCAGGGGCCTGGGGACGAGCAGTACTTC.

The CDR3 DNA reads TGTGCCAGCACCGGAATCATCCGGGACAGGGTGGTGTACACCTTC. It yields the protein CASTGIIRDRVVYTF. This rearrangement joins TRBV7-2 to TRBJ1-2, with 9 bases identical to TRBD1. This CDR3 is 15 amino acids long. The germline gives CDR1 SGHTA, CDR2 FQGNSA. V lost 7 bases and J lost 11; bases outside the gene matches: 17.

The genes are TRBV6-1 and TRBJ1-1; 7 bases map to TRBD1. The ends lost 3 bases at V and 3 bases at J; junction bases unmatched: 1. Germline lookup yields CDR1 MNHNS and CDR2 SASEGT. The CDR3 loop spans 13 amino acids. The chain's CDR3 is CASSDDRDTEAFF. CDR3 nucleotide sequence: TGTGCCAGCAGTGACGACAGGGACACTGAAGCTTTCTTT.

The chain has TRBV7-2 and TRBJ2-3; 11 bases line up with TRBD1. CDR3 length: 17 amino acids. V trimming: 5 bases; J trimming: 1 base; junction bases outside the gene matches: 8. Germline CDR1 SGHTA, CDR2 FQGNSA. The DNA for the CDR3 is TGTGCCAGCAGCCTTGGGACAGGGGGAGGGGGCACAGATACGCAGTATTTT. Encoded protein: CASSLGTGGGGTDTQYF.

V is TRBV5-1 and J is TRBJ2-3; 14 bases map to TRBD2. V lost 4 bases to trimming and J lost 3 bases; unmatched junction nucleotides: 4. The germline V gene encodes CDR1 SGHRS and CDR2 YFSETQ. This CDR3 region has 16 residues. CDR3 nucleotide sequence: TGCGCCAGCAGCCCGGGACTAGCGGGGGAAACAGATACGCAGTATTTT. It is translated as CASSPGLAGETDTQYF.

V gene TRBV30 combines with J gene TRBJ2-1; 7 nucleotides align to TRBD2. CDR1 is GTSNPN, CDR2 SVGIG, per germline (reference sequence). This CDR3 has 14 residues. V was pared by 0 bases and J by 4 bases, with 3 bases of the junction left unmatched. CDR3 DNA sequence: TGTGCCTGGAGTGTCCGGCGGGGGTACAATGAGCAGTTCTTC. It is translated as CAWSVRRGYNEQFF.

The chain joins TRBV19 to TRBJ2-3, with TRBD2 as a possible D gene (6 bases). Germline V CDR1 and CDR2: LNHDA, SQIVND (reference sequence). Trimming left V 5 bases short and J 8 bases short, with 26 bases between. There are 17 residues in the CDR3. CDR3 nucleotide sequence: TGTGCCAGTAGTTCCGAGGAGGAGCGGGCGTTATGGGGTACGCAGTATTTT. Protein sequence: CASSSEEERALWGTQYF.

The rearrangement links TRBV7-2 to TRBJ2-2, with 7 bases fitting TRBD1. Germline trimming cut 4 bases from V and 1 base from J; bases unmatched to any gene: 3. Germline values: CDR1 SGHTA, CDR2 FQGNSA. This CDR3 is 15 amino acids long. CDR3 region: CASSSRQGNTGELFF. The CDR3 region has the DNA TGTGCCAGCAGCTCCCGACAGGGGAACACCGGGGAGCTGTTTTTT. The full variable domain, with the rest looked up from reference TRBV7-2 and TRBJ2-2, is GAGVSQSPSNKVTEKGKDVELRCDPISGHTALYWYRQSLGQGLEFLIYFQGNSAPDKSGLPSDRFSAERTGGSVSTLTIQRTQQEDSAVYLCASSSRQGNTGELFFGEGSRLTVL.

This rearrangement joins TRBV4-3 to TRBJ1-4, with D possibly TRBD1 on 5 matching bases. CDR3 length: 15 residues. V was trimmed by 2 bases and J by 2 bases, leaving 9 bases between them. Germline CDR1 reads LGHNA; CDR2 reads YSLEER. DNA for the CDR3: TGCGCCAGCAGCCAACTAAGGGGCACTAATGAAAAACTGTTTTTT. The encoded protein is CASSQLRGTNEKLFF.